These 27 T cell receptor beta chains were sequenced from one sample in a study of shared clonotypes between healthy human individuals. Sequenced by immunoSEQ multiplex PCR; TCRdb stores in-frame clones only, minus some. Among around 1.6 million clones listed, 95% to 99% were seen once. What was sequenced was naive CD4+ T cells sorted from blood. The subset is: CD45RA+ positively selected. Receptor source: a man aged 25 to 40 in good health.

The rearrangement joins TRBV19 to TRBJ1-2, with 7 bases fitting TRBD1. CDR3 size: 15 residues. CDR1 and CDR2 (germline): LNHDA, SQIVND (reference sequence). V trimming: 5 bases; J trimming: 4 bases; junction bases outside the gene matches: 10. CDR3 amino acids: CASSPRTGGLYGYTF. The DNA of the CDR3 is TGTGCCAGTAGTCCAAGGACAGGCGGCCTCTATGGCTACACCTTC.

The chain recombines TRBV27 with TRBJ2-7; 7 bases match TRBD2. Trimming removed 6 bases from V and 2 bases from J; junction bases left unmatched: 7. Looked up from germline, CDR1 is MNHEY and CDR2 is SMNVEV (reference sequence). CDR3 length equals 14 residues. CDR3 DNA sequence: TGTGCCAGCAGGATGGGAGGGATCCCCTACGAGCAGTACTTC. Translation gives CASRMGGIPYEQYF.

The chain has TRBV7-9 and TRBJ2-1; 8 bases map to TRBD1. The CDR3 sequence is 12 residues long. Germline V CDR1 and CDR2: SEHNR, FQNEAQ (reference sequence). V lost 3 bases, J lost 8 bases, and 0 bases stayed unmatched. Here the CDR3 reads CASSLTGDEQFF. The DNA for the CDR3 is TGTGCCAGCAGCTTGACAGGGGATGAGCAGTTCTTC.

The CDR3 reads CASSYSGQRNGYTF. The CDR3 DNA reads TGTGCCAGCAGTTACTCGGGACAGAGAAATGGCTACACCTTC. This rearrangement joins TRBV6-6 to TRBJ1-2; 7 bases map to TRBD1. This CDR3 has 14 residues. In germline, CDR1 is MNHNY, CDR2 SVGAGI (reference sequence). V dropped 0 bases and J dropped 6; count of bases not matched to a gene: 4.

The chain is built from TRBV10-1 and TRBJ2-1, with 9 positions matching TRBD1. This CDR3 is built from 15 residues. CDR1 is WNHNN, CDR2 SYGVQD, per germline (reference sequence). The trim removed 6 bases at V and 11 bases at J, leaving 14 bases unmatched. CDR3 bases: TGCGCCAGCAGCGCGGGACAGGGAATGATTATAAAGCAGTTCTTC. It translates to CASSAGQGMIIKQFF.

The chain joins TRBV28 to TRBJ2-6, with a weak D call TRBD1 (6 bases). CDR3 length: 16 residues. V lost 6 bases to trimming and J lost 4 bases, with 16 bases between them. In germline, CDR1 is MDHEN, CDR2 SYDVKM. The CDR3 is CASSPARGKGANVLTF. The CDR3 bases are TGTGCCAGCAGCCCGGCGAGGGGGAAAGGGGCCAACGTCCTGACTTTC.

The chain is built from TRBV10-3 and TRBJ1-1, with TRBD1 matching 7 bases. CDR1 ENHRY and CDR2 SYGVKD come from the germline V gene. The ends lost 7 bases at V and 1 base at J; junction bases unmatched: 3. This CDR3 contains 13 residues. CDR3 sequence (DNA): TGTGCCATCACAGGGGGTCGGAACACTGAAGCTTTCTTT. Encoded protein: CAITGGRNTEAFF.

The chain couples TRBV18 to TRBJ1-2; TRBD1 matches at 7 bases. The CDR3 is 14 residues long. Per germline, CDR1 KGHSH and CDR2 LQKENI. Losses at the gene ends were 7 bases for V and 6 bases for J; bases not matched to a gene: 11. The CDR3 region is CASYSTGRFDGYTF. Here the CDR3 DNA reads TGTGCCAGCTATTCGACAGGGCGATTTGATGGCTACACCTTC.

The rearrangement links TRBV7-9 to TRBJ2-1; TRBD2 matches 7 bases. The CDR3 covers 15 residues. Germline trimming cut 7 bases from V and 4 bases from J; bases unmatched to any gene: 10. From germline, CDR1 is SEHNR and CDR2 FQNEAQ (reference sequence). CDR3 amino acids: CASNRAGRTYNEQFF. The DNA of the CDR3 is TGTGCCAGCAACCGAGCGGGACGGACATACAATGAGCAGTTCTTC.

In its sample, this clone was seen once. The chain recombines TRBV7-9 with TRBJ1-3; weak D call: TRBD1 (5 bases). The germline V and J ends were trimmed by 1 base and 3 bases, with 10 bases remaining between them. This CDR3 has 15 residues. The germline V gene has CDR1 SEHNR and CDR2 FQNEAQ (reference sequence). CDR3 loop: CASSLDGGYGNTIYF. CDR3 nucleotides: TGTGCCAGCAGCTTAGATGGGGGATATGGAAACACCATATATTTT.

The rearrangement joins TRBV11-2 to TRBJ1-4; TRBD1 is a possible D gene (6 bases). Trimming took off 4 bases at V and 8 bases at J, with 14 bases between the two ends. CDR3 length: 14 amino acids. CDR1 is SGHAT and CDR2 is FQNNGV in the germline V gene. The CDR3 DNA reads TGTGCCAGCAGCTCCAGGGGTGTAGAGGAAAAACTGTTTTTT. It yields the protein CASSSRGVEEKLFF.

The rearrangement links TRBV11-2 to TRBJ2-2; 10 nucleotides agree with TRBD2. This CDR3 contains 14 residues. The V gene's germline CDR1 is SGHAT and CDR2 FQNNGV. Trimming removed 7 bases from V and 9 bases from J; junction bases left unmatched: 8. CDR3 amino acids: CASILAGAGRELFF. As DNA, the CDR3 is TGTGCCAGCATCCTAGCGGGAGCGGGCCGGGAGCTGTTTTTT.

In DNA form, the CDR3 reads TGCAGCGTTTATGGCGGCTCCTACAATGAGCAGTTCTTC. Protein product: CSVYGGSYNEQFF. V and J are TRBV29-1 and TRBJ2-1, with D unresolved. Trimming removed 5 bases at V and 0 bases at J, with 8 bases between. This CDR3 comprises 13 residues. CDR1 SQVTM and CDR2 ANQGSEA come from the germline V gene.

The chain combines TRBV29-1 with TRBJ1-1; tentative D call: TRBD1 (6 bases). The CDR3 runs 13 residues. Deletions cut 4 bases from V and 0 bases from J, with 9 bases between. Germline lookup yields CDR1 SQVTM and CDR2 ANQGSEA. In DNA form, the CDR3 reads TGCAGCGTTGGGGGGCTAATGAACACTGAAGCTTTCTTT. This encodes CSVGGLMNTEAFF. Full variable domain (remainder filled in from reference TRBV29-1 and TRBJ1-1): SAVISQKPSRDICQRGTSLTIQCQVDSQVTMMFWYRQQPGQSLTLIATANQGSEATYESGFVIDKFPISRPNLTFSTLTVSNMSPEDSSIYLCSVGGLMNTEAFFGQGTRLTVV.

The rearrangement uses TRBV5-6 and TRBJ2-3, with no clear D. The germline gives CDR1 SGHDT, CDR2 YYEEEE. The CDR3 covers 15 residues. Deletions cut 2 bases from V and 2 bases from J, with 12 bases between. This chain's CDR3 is CASSFGLDITDTQYF. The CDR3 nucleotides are TGTGCCAGCAGCTTTGGGCTAGACATCACAGATACGCAGTATTTT.

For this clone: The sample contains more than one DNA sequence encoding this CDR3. The CDR3 DNA reads TGTGCCACCAGCAGAGAAGGTCAGGGCTACGAGCAGTACTTC. Encoded protein: CATSREGQGYEQYF. The J gene is TRBJ2-7, the V gene TRBV15; maybe TRBD1 (5 bases). Germline values: CDR1 LNHNV, CDR2 YYDKDF (reference sequence). Between the trimmed V and J ends, which lost 0 bases and 3 bases, there was a span of 9 bases. This CDR3 spans 14 amino acids.

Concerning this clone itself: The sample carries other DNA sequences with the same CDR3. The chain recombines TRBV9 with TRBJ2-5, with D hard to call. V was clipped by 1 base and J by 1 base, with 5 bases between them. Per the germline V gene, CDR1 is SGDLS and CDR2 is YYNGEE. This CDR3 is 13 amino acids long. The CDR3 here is CASSVTTQETQYF. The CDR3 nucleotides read TGTGCCAGCAGCGTAACTACCCAAGAGACCCAGTACTTC.

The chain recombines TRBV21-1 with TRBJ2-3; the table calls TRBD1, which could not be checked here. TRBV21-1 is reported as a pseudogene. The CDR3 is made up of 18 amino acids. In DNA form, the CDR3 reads TGTGCCAGCAGCAAAAAAAGGAGGACAGGGACTAGCACAGATACGCAGTATTTT. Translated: CASSKKRRTGTSTDTQYF.

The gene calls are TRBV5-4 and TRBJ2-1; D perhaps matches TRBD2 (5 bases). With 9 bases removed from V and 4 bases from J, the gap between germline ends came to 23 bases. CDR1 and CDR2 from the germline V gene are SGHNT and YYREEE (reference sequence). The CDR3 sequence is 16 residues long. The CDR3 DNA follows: TGTGCCACCAAGCCATATGGGTCGGGAAAGTACAATGAGCAGTTCTTC. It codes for CATKPYGSGKYNEQFF.

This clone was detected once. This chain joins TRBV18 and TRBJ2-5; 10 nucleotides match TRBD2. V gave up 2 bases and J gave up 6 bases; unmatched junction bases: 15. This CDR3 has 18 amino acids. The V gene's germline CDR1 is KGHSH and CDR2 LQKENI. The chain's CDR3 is CASSPEWLAGAPEQTQYF. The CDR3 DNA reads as TGTGCCAGCTCACCAGAATGGCTAGCGGGAGCACCTGAACAGACCCAGTACTTC.

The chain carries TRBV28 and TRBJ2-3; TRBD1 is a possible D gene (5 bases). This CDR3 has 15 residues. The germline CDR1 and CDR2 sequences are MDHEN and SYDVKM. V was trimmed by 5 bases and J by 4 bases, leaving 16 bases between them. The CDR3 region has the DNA TGTGCCAGCAGTACCCATGCAGGGTCAGCAGATACGCAGTATTTT. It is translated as CASSTHAGSADTQYF.

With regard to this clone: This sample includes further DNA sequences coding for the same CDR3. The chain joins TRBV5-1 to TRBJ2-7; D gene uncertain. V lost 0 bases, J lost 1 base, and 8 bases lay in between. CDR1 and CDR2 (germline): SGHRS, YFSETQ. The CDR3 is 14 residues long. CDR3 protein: CASSLDAGSYEQYF. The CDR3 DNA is TGCGCCAGCAGCTTGGATGCAGGTTCCTACGAGCAGTACTTC.

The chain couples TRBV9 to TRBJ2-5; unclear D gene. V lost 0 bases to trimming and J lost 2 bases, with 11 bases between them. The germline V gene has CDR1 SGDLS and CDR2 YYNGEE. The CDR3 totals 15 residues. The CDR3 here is CASSVGVLGQETQYF. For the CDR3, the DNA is TGTGCCAGCAGCGTAGGCGTGCTCGGGCAAGAGACCCAGTACTTC.

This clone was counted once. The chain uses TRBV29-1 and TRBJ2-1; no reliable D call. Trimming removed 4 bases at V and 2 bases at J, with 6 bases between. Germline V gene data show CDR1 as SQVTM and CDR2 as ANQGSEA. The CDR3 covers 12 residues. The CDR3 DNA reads TGCAGCGTTGGGTACACCTACAATGAGCAGTTCTTC. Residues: CSVGYTYNEQFF.

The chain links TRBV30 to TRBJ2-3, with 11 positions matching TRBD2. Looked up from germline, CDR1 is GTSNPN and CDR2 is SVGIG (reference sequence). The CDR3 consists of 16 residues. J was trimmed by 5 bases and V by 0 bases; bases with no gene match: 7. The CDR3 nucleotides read TGTGCCTGGAGTGTATTAGCGGGAGGGCCTGGAGATACGCAGTATTTT. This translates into CAWSVLAGGPGDTQYF. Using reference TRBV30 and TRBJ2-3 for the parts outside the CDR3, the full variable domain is SQTIHQWPATLVQPVGSPLSLECTVEGTSNPNLYWYRQAAGRGLQLLFYSVGIGQISSEVPQNLSASRPQDRQFILSSKKLLLSDSGFYLCAWSVLAGGPGDTQYFGPGTRLTVL.

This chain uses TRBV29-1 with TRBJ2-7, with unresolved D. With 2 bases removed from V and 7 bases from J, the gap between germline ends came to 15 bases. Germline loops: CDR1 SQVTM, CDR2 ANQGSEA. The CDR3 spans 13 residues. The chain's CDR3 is CSVELGVSREQYF. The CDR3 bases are TGCAGCGTTGAATTAGGAGTCTCGAGGGAGCAGTACTTC.

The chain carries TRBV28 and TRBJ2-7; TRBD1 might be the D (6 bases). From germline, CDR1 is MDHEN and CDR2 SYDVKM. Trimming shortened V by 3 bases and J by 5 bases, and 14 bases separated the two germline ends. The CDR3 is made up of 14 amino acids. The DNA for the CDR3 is TGTGCCAGCAGTTTGAGAGGGGGTTTTAACGAGCAGTACTTC. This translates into CASSLRGGFNEQYF. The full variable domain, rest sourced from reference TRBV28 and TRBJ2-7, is DVKVTQSSRYLVKRTGEKVFLECVQDMDHENMFWYRQDPGLGLRLIYFSYDVKMKEKGDIPEGYSVSREKKERFSLILESASTNQTSMYLCASSLRGGFNEQYFGPGTRLTVT.